The present T cell receptor beta chain was sequenced within a study of beta chain features in type 1 diabetes. Study-level background: In all, some 100 million sorted cells from all samples were analyzed.

This clone was observed a handful of times. Expressed TCRB transcripts were sequenced because the entire RNA isolate underwent reverse transcription. Produced via immunoSEQ multiplex PCR; TCRdb's table is partial and in-frame only. The table includes fewer than 550,000 clones, about 10% detected once. With V trimmed by 0 bases and J by 4 bases, 11 bases remained unmatched. Germline loops: CDR1 SGHTA, CDR2 FQGNSA. The CDR3 totals 18 residues. Sequences were obtained from naive CD4+ T cells from blood. The chain employs TRBV7-2 and TRBJ2-5; TRBD2 agrees at 10 bases. The origin of this receptor is a woman between 18 and 30 years old in good health. The CDR3 loop reads CASSLAPSGGAERETQYF. The CDR3 nucleotides are TGTGCCAGCAGCTTAGCGCCCAGCGGGGGGGCGGAGAGAGAGACCCAGTACTTC.